What follows is one TCR beta chain and its context. Its specificity is not known. This entry is derived from a study of cytomegalovirus exposure and HLA in healthy donors. Study-wide points: In the analysis, some V segments, TRBV6-2 and TRBV6-3 included, were excluded as indistinguishable. The classifier reportedly diagnosed cytomegalovirus status with high sensitivity and specificity. A highly shared variant cluster was judged a likely technical artifact. In an earlier analysis, about 87% or about 30%: the productive usage of most TCR beta V segments.

Germline V gene lookup returns CDR1 MNHEY and CDR2 SVGAGI. Deletions cut 4 bases from V and 1 base from J, with 7 bases between. The CDR3 consists of 13 residues. PCR involved 60 Vbeta and 13 Jbeta primers. Sequencing used immunoSEQ multiplex PCR; TCRdb keeps in-frame clones, though not all of them. Here the sample spans 100,000 or so clones, 60% to 85% being singletons. The receptor comes from a female donor in good health and CMV-seropositive. V gene TRBV6-5 combines with J gene TRBJ1-1; D may be TRBD1 (5 bases). Sequencing was performed on PBMCs. CDR3 amino acids: CASSFGANTEAFF. CDR3 bases: TGTGCCAGCAGTTTTGGGGCGAACACTGAAGCTTTCTTT.